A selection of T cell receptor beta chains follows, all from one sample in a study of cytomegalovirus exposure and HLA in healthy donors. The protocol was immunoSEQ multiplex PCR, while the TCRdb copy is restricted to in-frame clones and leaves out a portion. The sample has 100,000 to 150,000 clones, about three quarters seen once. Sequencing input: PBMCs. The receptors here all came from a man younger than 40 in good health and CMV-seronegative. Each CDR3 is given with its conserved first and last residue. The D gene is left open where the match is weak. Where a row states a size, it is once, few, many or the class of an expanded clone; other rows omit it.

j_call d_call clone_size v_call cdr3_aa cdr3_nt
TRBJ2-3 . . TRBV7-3 CASSSQPTASTDTQYF TGTGCCAGCAGCTCTCAACCGACAGCTAGCACAGATACGCAGTATTTT
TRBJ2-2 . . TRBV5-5 CASSLAWGHQTGELFF TGTGCCAGCAGCTTGGCCTGGGGGCATCAGACCGGGGAGCTGTTTTTT
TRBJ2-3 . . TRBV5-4 CASSFDSSTDTQYF TGTGCCAGCAGCTTCGACAGCAGCACAGATACGCAGTATTTT
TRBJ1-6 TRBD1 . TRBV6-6 CASSYPPGQRNSPLHF TGTGCCAGCAGTTACCCACCGGGACAGAGAAATTCACCCCTCCACTTT
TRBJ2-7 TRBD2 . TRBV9 CASSVGIAGRTSYEQYF TGTGCCAGCAGCGTGGGCATAGCGGGAAGAACCTCCTACGAGCAGTACTTC
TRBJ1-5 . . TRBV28 CASSLHRLGGQGKQPQHF TGTGCCAGCAGTTTACATCGGCTGGGTGGGCAGGGCAAGCAGCCCCAGCATTTT
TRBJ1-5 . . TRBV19 CASSISSGGQDQPQHF TGTGCCAGTAGTATTTCTTCTGGGGGCCAAGATCAGCCCCAGCATTTT
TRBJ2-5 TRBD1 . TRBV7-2 CASSFGTGGTQYF TGTGCCAGCAGCTTCGGGACAGGGGGGACCCAGTACTTC
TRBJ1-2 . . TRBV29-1 CSVDRAGTGYTF TGCAGCGTTGATCGGGCAGGGACAGGCTACACCTTC
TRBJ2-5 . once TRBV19 CASSMAPASLGSQETQYF TGTGCCAGTAGTATGGCCCCGGCTAGCTTAGGTTCCCAAGAGACCCAGTACTTC
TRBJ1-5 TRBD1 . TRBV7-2 CASSATGINQPQHF TGTGCCAGCAGCGCGACAGGGATCAATCAGCCCCAGCATTTT
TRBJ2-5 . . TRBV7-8 CASSLGSVPWETQYF TGTGCCAGCAGCTTAGGGAGCGTGCCGTGGGAGACCCAGTACTTC
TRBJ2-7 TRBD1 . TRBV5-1 CASSLEQGVDEQYF TGCGCCAGCAGCTTGGAACAGGGGGTGGACGAGCAGTACTTC
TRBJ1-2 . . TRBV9 CASSVVVRVGDYGYTF TGTGCCAGCAGCGTAGTGGTTCGGGTAGGAGACTATGGCTACACCTTC
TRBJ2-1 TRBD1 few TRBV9 CASSVTGGADGEQFF TGTGCCAGCAGCGTAACAGGGGGCGCAGACGGTGAGCAGTTCTTC
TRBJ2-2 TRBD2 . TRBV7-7 CASTSAGGAGELFF TGTGCCAGCACCTCAGCTGGGGGGGCCGGGGAGCTGTTTTTT
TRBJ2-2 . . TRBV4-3 CASSQIGLYTGELFF TGCGCCAGCAGCCAGATAGGACTTTACACCGGGGAGCTGTTTTTT
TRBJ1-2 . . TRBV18 CASSPLGTGENGYTF TGTGCCAGCTCACCCCTCGGGACGGGAGAAAACGGCTACACCTTC
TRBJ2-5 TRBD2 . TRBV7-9 CASSLVGLAETQYF TGTGCCAGCAGCTTAGTGGGACTAGCAGAGACCCAGTACTTC
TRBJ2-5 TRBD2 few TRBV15 CATSRQVGGAQFGETQYF TGTGCCACCAGCAGACAAGTGGGAGGGGCCCAGTTCGGAGAGACCCAGTACTTC
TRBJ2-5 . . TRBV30 CAWSHSPQETQYF TGTGCCTGGAGTCACTCACCCCAAGAGACCCAGTACTTC
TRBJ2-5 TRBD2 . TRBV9 CASSDRGGGETQYF TGTGCCAGCAGCGACCGGGGGGGCGGGGAGACCCAGTACTTC
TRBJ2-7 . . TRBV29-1 CSAGTSYEQYF TGCAGCGCCGGGACATCCTACGAGCAGTACTTC
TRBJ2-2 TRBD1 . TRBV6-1 CASSEDRMNTGELFF TGTGCCAGCAGTGAGGACAGGATGAACACCGGGGAGCTGTTTTTT
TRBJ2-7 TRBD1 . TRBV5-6 CASWGRGPGEQYF TGTGCCAGCTGGGGCAGGGGGCCGGGCGAGCAGTACTTC
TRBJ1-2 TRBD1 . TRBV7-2 CASSLGQGALVNGYTF TGTGCCAGCAGCTTGGGACAGGGGGCGTTGGTTAATGGCTACACCTTC
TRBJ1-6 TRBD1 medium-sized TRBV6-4 CASSAGQENSPLHF TGTGCCAGCAGTGCGGGACAGGAGAATTCACCCCTCCACTTT
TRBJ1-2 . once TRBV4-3 CASSHSWGLSYGYTF TGCGCCAGCAGCCACTCCTGGGGACTGAGCTATGGCTACACCTTC
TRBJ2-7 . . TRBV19 CASSMSTRVGYEQYF TGTGCCAGTAGTATGTCGACTAGAGTCGGCTACGAGCAGTACTTC
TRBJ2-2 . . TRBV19 CASSMFRGEVRQDTGELFF TGTGCCAGTAGTATGTTTCGGGGTGAAGTGCGACAGGACACCGGGGAGCTGTTTTTT
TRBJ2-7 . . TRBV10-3 CAISDPTGTPYEQYF TGTGCCATCAGTGACCCAACCGGGACACCCTACGAGCAGTACTTC
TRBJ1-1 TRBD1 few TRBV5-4 CASSYPGQGGTEAFF TGTGCCAGCAGCTACCCGGGACAGGGAGGGACTGAAGCTTTCTTT
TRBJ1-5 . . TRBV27 CASSRGSSNQPQHF TGTGCCAGCAGTCGTGGGAGTAGCAATCAGCCCCAGCATTTT
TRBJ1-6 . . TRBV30 CASLADSNNSPLHF TGTGCTTCCCTCGCGGACAGTAATAATTCACCCCTCCACTTT
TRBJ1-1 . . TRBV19 CASSSQGIHTEAFF TGTGCCAGTAGTTCACAGGGAATTCACACTGAAGCTTTCTTT
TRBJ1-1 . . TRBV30 CAWSRTGNTEAFF TGTGCCTGGAGTAGAACAGGTAACACTGAAGCTTTCTTT
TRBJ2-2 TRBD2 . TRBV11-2 CASSSGLAGMAGELFF TGTGCCAGCAGCTCAGGACTAGCGGGGATGGCCGGGGAGCTGTTTTTT
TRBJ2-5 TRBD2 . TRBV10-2 CASSEASGGPQYF TGCGCCAGCAGTGAGGCTAGCGGGGGCCCTCAGTACTTC
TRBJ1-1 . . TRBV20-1 CSATNYTEAFF TGCAGTGCCACAAATTACACTGAAGCTTTCTTT
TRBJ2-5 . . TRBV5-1 CASSPGQSETQYF TGCGCCAGCAGCCCCGGACAGTCAGAGACCCAGTACTTC
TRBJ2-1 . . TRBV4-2 CASSQVSRGSYNEQFF TGTGCCAGCAGCCAAGTGTCAAGGGGATCCTACAATGAGCAGTTCTTC
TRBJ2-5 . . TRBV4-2 CASSPLTVETQYF TGTGCCAGCAGCCCCCTGACAGTAGAGACCCAGTACTTC
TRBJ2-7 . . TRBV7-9 CASSLIGNDYEQYF TGTGCCAGCAGCTTAATCGGTAACGACTACGAGCAGTACTTC
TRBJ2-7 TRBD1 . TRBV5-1 CASSPDRGFTYEQYF TGCGCCAGCAGCCCTGACAGGGGGTTCACCTACGAGCAGTACTTC
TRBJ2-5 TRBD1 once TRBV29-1 CSVAQTGGGKTQYF TGCAGCGTTGCTCAGACAGGGGGCGGTAAGACCCAGTACTTC